Sequencing of this T cell receptor (beta chain) was carried out in a study of CD8 T cells in Susac syndrome (dated by TCRdb to between 2017 and 2020). In the study overall: Repertoire sequencing was used to test whether CD8+ T cell activation and differentiation in Susac syndrome was antigen driven.

Peripheral blood CD8+ and CD4+ T cells from healthy donors, Susac syndrome patients and multiple sclerosis patients were profiled using high-throughput TCR beta sequencing. Multiple sclerosis controls were treatment-naive patients with stable or active relapsing-remitting disease fulfilling revised McDonald criteria. Bulk CD8+ and CD4+ T cells were purified magnetically by negative isolation, whereas CD8+ TEMRA cells were enriched by FACS. Blood was collected in EDTA tubes and processed within 24 hours, with PBMCs isolated through density gradient centrifugation. PBMCs destined for TCR sequencing were cryopreserved in liquid nitrogen and later thawed in a 37 °C water bath. The sorted or isolated CD4+, CD8+ and CD8+ TEMRA cells had a purity of 90% or higher. Comments on this clonotype: Its antigen is still unknown. Base qualities are missing; no much larger clone stands one base away.

Trimming removed 1 base from V and 9 bases from J, leaving 13 bases between the germline ends. Including the terminal cysteine and phenylalanine, the CDR3 comprises 15 residues. The sequence is cut down to CDR3 DNA, 45 bases in frame from base 1. The germline V gene gives CDR1 as SGHAT and CDR2 as FQNNGV. General conclusions and limits of the study: The number of individuals in the TCR sequencing and HLA analysis was recognized as being relatively small.

RNA was extracted using the RNeasy kit, and about 0.5 to 1 ug of the RNA was reverse transcribed with random hexamers. The immunoSEQ multiplex PCR assay, covering 54 Vbeta and 13 Jbeta segments, was used to amplify TCR beta CDR3 regions. PCR amplification bias was corrected by using a synthetic template baseline for primer optimization and computational correction. Processing in the source paper ran as follows. Reads were assigned to V, D and J genes according to IMGT and analyzed in immunoSEQ Analyzer, with only productive sequences retained. Clonality was computed as one minus Shannon entropy normalized by log2 of the number of productive unique sequences. For each patient and control, public and private clones were evaluated among the 100 most prevalent clones. A clone was defined as Susac-specific if it was absent from the healthy and MS cohorts, from roughly 1,000 published viral clones and from other ImmuneACCESS disease sequences. Through fastp at Q25 and MiXCR, TCRdb rebuilt clones from the public reads, retaining in-frame beta chains. When rows share a CDR3 protein, they turn into one entry using the most common DNA and genes. For this entry, the V and J calls and clone size follow TCRdb and not the study's own pipeline. The sample includes approximately 190,000 distinct CDR3 sequences, with 90% to 95% observed a single time. The top ten constitute approximately 0.097% of the sample.

In this chain, TRBV11-2 is recombined with TRBJ1-6, with the D gene call left open. This receptor was identified in a human donor with multiple sclerosis. The source material was CD4+ T cells from PBMCs. The CDR3 is CASSLVTAWRSPLHF. The nucleotide sequence reads as follows: TGTGCCAGCAGCTTAGTGACCGCCTGGCGTTCACCCCTCCACTTT.